This note documents a single TCR beta chain sequence. This clonotype was counted ten times or more. The clone's antigen remains unknown. Within one base of it there is no much larger clone, and no base qualities were kept. The sample comes from a study of early T cells in non-severe SARS-CoV-2 infection (dated by TCRdb to about 2021). The study in broad terms: Because TCR sequencing was done on bulk RNA from unsorted whole blood, the alpha and beta chains could not be paired. General findings and caveats noted by the study authors: VDJdb matching was skewed toward anti-spike CD8 responses, so virus-specific expansions were likely underestimated and private and CD4 specificities were missed.

Based on the germline V gene, the CDR1 and CDR2 sequences are SGHVS and FNYEAQ. At the junction V is shortened by 1 base and J by 7 bases, with 8 bases in between. From cysteine to phenylalanine, the CDR3 is 13 amino acids long. Only the CDR3 DNA stays, 39 bases, in frame from base 1. Library preparation employed 5' RACE. The data were produced on a NextSeq 500. Unique molecular identifiers were attached to individual cDNA molecules in the TCR library protocol so that sequencing error and PCR bias could be corrected. Sequencing covered both TCR alpha and beta chains, and within each sample the abundances of alpha and beta sequences were tightly co-correlated. Turning to the authors' computational methods: Decombinator V4 was used to annotate TCR sequences for V gene, J gene and CDR3. Expanded TCRs were defined as changing significantly between any two time points under a Poisson model with p below 0.0001. Abundances of TCRs were expressed as counts per million after normalisation to the total number of TCRs sequenced in each sample. TRAV1-2 paired with TRAJ12, TRAJ20 or TRAJ33 defined MAIT TCRs, while TRAV10 paired with TRAJ18 defined iNKT TCRs. VDJdb, accessed on 1 November 2021, was searched for TCRs annotated for CMV, EBV and SARS-CoV-2, and TCRs annotated for more than one antigen were excluded. Through fastp at Q25 and MiXCR, TCRdb rebuilt clones from the public reads, retaining in-frame beta chains. Rows with a matching CDR3 protein are joined into one entry that keeps the most common DNA and genes. TCRdb's processing, not the authors', yielded these V and J calls. The sample table records about 80,000 distinct CDR3 sequences; over 9.5% of these occur just once. The top ten constitute 3.4% of the sample.

The study was a case-control design nested within a healthcare worker cohort in London, UK, with weekly nasopharyngeal swab PCR tests and blood sampling. Healthcare workers were recruited between 23 and 31 March 2020, during the week of the UK lockdown, and were followed weekly for up to roughly 15 weeks. The sequenced material came from whole blood. The sequence was collected from an adult who was a healthcare worker with PCR-confirmed SARS-CoV-2 infection or an uninfected control (not recorded which). The chain uses TRBV7-6 and TRBJ1-5, with no confident D gene call. The CDR3 protein: CASSLGIEQPQHF. The nucleotide sequence is given as TGTGCCAGCAGCTTAGGAATTGAGCAGCCCCAGCATTTT.